The 15 T cell receptor beta chains reported below all come from one sample, sequenced in a study of regulatory T cells in long-lasting Graves disease. Both iRepertoire HTBI primers and Arm-PCR of CDR3 regions were used to build the TCR beta libraries. TCRdb processed the multiplex PCR reads anew with MiXCR; each CDR3 protein has one entry. The sample has roughly 320,000 distinct CDR3 sequences; 16% are singletons. The time point was: newly diagnosed GD, antithyroid drugs for less than 3 months. After RNA was extracted from PBMCs, the TCR library was made from it. A further study also used this sample, focusing on T cells in Graves' hyperthyroidism and ophthalmopathy.

The sequenced sample was peripheral blood mononuclear cells (PBMCs), obtained at new diagnosis, from a patient treated with antithyroid drugs. The source of these receptors is a man aged 35 to 55 with Graves disease.

V gene TRBV7-9 combines with J gene TRBJ1-2; 10 positions agree with TRBD1. J gave up 7 bases and V 8 bases, and 7 bases lay outside the gene matches. The CDR3 totals 13 residues. The V gene's germline CDR1 is SEHNR and CDR2 FQNEAQ (reference sequence). CDR3 bases: TGTGCCAGCCGGGACAGGGGCAGTGGTGGCTACACCTTC. Translating it yields CASRDRGSGGYTF.

This clonotype was counted between two and nine times. This chain uses TRBV5-1 with TRBJ2-1; D is tentatively TRBD1 or TRBD2 (5 bases each). V was pared by 4 bases and J by 9 bases, with 14 bases between. Germline V gene sequence: CDR1 SGHRS, CDR2 YFSETQ. The CDR3 covers 13 residues. The CDR3 spells CASSGDGWGEQFF. CDR3 nucleotides: TGCGCCAGCAGCGGGGACGGATGGGGTGAGCAGTTCTTC.

This clonotype was counted between two and nine times. In nucleotides, the CDR3 is TGTGCCAGCAAGGACAGGGTGGGAACCGGGGAGCTGTTTTTT. This gives the protein CASKDRVGTGELFF. The chain couples TRBV2 to TRBJ2-2; 8 bases map to TRBD1. Germline V gives CDR1 SNHLY, CDR2 FYNNEI. Losses at the gene ends were 7 bases for V and 5 bases for J; bases not matched to a gene: 6. The CDR3 runs 14 residues.

This clonotype showed up just a few times. A much larger clone lies a single base off, so this may be a read error. The rearrangement links TRBV11-2 to TRBJ2-7, with TRBD2 as a possible D gene (6 bases). The CDR3 has 14 residues. Germline V gene data show CDR1 as SGHAT and CDR2 as FQNNGV. The CDR3 reads CTSSSTRVGLEQYF. CDR3 DNA: TGTACCAGCAGCTCGACCAGGGTGGGACTCGAGCAGTACTTC.

This clonotype was detected ten times or more. The chain couples TRBV28 to TRBJ2-3; TRBD2 agrees at 7 bases. V trimming: 8 bases; J trimming: 2 bases; junction bases outside the gene matches: 7. Germline V lookup: CDR1 MDHEN, CDR2 SYDVKM. This CDR3 has 14 amino acids. CDR3 residues: CASWGLRFTDTQYF. CDR3 bases: TGTGCCAGCTGGGGACTACGCTTCACAGATACGCAGTATTTT.

As to this clonotype: A far larger clone lies a single base away; this is likely a read error. CDR3 coding DNA: TGTGCCAGCAGCTCAACCCGAGGACAGGGGGCTGGGAATGAGCAGTACTTC. It specifies CASSSTRGQGAGNEQYF. This chain uses TRBV9 with TRBJ2-7, with 11 bases that match TRBD1. Trimming took 4 bases from V and 7 from J; bases not matched to a gene: 16. Germline CDR1 SGDLS, CDR2 YYNGEE. This CDR3 region has 17 residues.

This clonotype has ten or more counts. The chain is built from TRBV5-1 and TRBJ1-4; 10 bases align to TRBD1. CDR3 size: 15 residues. Germline trimming cut 3 bases from V and 6 bases from J; bases unmatched to any gene: 5. Germline CDR1 is SGHRS and CDR2 is YFSETQ. CDR3 nucleotides: TGCGCCAGCAGCTCTACCGGGACAGGGGATGAAAAACTGTTTTTT. This codes for CASSSTGTGDEKLFF. The complete variable domain, with remaining parts taken from reference TRBV5-1 and TRBJ1-4, reads KAGVTQTPRYLIKTRGQQVTLSCSPISGHRSVSWYQQTPGQGLQFLFEYFSETQRNKGNFPGRFSGRQFSNSRSEMNVSTLELGDSALYLCASSSTGTGDEKLFFGSGTQLSVL.

This clonotype appeared many times. The V gene is TRBV18, the J gene TRBJ2-1; no firm D call. Trimming took off 3 bases at V and 8 bases at J, with 11 bases between the two ends. The V gene's germline CDR1 is KGHSH and CDR2 LQKENI. The CDR3 is made up of 13 amino acids. CDR3 nucleotides: TGTGCCAGCTCACCTTATCAGGCCTATGAGCAGTTCTTC. Its translation is CASSPYQAYEQFF.

The rearrangement joins TRBV2 to TRBJ1-1; D is unresolved. Germline-derived CDR1 and CDR2 are SNHLY and FYNNEI. The CDR3 has 14 amino acids. V was shortened by 7 bases and J by 5 bases, with 17 bases between the two germline ends. DNA for the CDR3: TGTGCCAGCACCTCCCGAGGAGGAGCTACTGAAGCTTTCTTT. Amino acids: CASTSRGGATEAFF.

This clonotype has a count of ten or more. The chain couples TRBV20-1 to TRBJ2-3; possible D gene TRBD2, 5 bases. Germline V gives CDR1 DFQATT, CDR2 SNEGSKA (reference sequence). The ends were cut back, 0 bases at V and 4 bases at J, with 11 bases in the middle. The CDR3 extends over 14 amino acids. The CDR3, as DNA: TGCAGTGCTAGAGATATAGGAGGCGCAGATACGCAGTATTTT. Its translation is CSARDIGGADTQYF.

This clonotype showed up many times. The V call is TRBV18, the J call TRBJ1-5, with unresolved D. CDR1 and CDR2 (germline): KGHSH, LQKENI. V lost 6 bases to trimming and J lost 0 bases, with 9 bases between them. This CDR3 has 14 amino acids. The chain's CDR3 is CASSPLYSNQPQHF. For the CDR3, the DNA is TGTGCCAGCTCGCCCCTCTATAGCAATCAGCCCCAGCATTTT. Variable domain in full (rest from reference TRBV18 and TRBJ1-5): NAGVMQNPRHLVRRRGQEARLRCSPMKGHSHVYWYRQLPEEGLKFMVYLQKENIIDESGMPKERFSAEFPKEGPSILRIQQVVRGDSAAYFCASSPLYSNQPQHFGDGTRLSIL.

To note about this clonotype: Being one base from a much bigger clone, this may be a read error. The gene calls are TRBV6-1 and TRBJ2-1; D might be TRBD1 (6 bases). CDR1 and CDR2 (germline): MNHNS, SASEGT. The V gene lost 0 bases and the J gene lost 3 bases, with 9 bases spanning the gap. The CDR3 has 15 amino acids. CDR3 residues: CASSEAIGGYNEQFF. The CDR3 coding sequence is TGTGCCAGCAGTGAAGCCATAGGGGGCTACAATGAGCAGTTCTTC.

The chain couples TRBV7-6 to TRBJ2-7; 10 bases agree with TRBD2. Losses at the gene ends were 1 base for V and 10 bases for J; bases not matched to a gene: 4. CDR1 is SGHVS, CDR2 FNYEAQ, per germline. The CDR3 contains 13 residues. The CDR3 sequence is CASSLVLAGQQYF. The CDR3 region has the DNA TGTGCCAGCAGCTTAGTACTAGCGGGACAACAGTACTTC.

This clonotype was detected only a few times. The chain joins TRBV24-1 to TRBJ1-2; D remains unclear. Deletions cut 0 bases from V and 8 bases from J, with 6 bases between. Germline V lookup: CDR1 KGHDR, CDR2 SFDVKD. The CDR3 length is 12 residues. The DNA of the CDR3 is TGTGCCACCAGTGATTTGGACTTGGGCTACACCTTC. Its translation: CATSDLDLGYTF.

This clonotype was observed many times. This chain uses TRBV3-1 with TRBJ2-7; 7 bases fit TRBD1. V shed 5 bases, J shed 3 bases, and the junction held 13 bases outside the gene matches. This CDR3 has 16 residues. The germline gives CDR1 LGHDT, CDR2 YNNKEL (reference sequence). CDR3 sequence (DNA): TGTGCCAGCAGCTCAAGGGGGCCTCACACATTCTACGAGCAGTACTTC. Its translation is CASSSRGPHTFYEQYF.